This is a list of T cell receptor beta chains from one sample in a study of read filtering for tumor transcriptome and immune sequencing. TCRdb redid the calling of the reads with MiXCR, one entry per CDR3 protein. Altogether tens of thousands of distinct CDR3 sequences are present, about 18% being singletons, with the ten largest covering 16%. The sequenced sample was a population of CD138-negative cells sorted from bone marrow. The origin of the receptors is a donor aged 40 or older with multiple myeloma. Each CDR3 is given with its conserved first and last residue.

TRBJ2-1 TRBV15 CASGRGSNEQFF
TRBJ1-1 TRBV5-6 CASSLGYGQEAFF
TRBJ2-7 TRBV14 CASSATWGAHEQYF
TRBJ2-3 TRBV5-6 CASSSIRDRGTDTQYF
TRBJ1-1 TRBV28 CASFRGRITEAFF
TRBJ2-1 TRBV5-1 CASSWGSPEEQFF
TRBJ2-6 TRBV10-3 CAIPGQIDRTSGANVLTF
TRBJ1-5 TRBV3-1 CASSHGTGSQPQHF
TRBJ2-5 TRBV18 CASRRMATQETQYF
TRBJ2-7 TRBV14 CASSQFFAYEQYF
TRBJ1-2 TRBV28 CASSTPQIAGYGYTF
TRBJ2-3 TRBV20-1 CSARGGLAGGPDTQYF
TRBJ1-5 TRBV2 CASKENNNQPQHF
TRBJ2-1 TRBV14 CASSFRTGGFGSYNEQFF
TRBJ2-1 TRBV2 CASSKAIGGVDNEQFF
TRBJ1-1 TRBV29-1 CSVEHDAAFF
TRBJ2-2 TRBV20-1 CSARDSVSTGELFF
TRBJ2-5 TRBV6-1 CASSYSGLEETQYF
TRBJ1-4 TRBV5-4 CATSEINEKLFF
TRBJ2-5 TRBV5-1 CASSRSSGRETQYF
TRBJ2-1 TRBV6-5 CASSYHSVHEQFF
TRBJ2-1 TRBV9 CASSGRWITSGRANEQFF
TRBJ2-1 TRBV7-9 CASSLVGQGEGSEQFF
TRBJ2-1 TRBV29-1 CSAKTHLRGGSNEQFF
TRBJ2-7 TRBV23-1 CASSHPRDRASYEQYF
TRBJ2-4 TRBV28 CASSSRRLRGLNIQYF
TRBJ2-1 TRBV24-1 CATSGRDGTGIGEQFF
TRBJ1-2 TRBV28 CASTRTPRRDGYTF
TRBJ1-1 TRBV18 CASSPVQLGTEAFF
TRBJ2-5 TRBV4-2 CASSQVDARRQETQYF
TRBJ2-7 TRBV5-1 CASRQTDSYEQYF
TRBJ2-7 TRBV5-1 CASSQRQGGEQYF
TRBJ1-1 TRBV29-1 CSVDRGLNTEAFF
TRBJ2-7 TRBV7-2 CASSLTGYEQYF
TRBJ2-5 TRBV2 CASSGTGSGETQYF
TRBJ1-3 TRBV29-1 CSVDPALDGTIYF
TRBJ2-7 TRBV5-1 CASSLATFSRSPYEQYF
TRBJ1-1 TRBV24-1 CATSGLDLGDGTEAFF
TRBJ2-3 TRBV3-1 CASSQDNGGGTTDTQYF
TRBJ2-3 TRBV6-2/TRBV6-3 CASSPTLDTQYF
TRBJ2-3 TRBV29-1 CSVEDATGGAGFTDTQYF
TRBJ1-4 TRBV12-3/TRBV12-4 CASSFESWEKLFF
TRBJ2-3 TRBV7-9 CASSTEDTQYF
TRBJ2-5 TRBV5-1 CASSPGQEETQYF
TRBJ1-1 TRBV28 CPSSPGTGRGTEAFF
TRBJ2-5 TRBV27 CATRGVMETQYF
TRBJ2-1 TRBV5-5 CASSLEERNYEQFF
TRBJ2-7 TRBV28 CASSLPGTSYEQYF
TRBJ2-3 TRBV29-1 CSVIRQGLSTDTQYF
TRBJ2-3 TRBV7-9 CASSFGDTQYF
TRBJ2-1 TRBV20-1 CSGTSGMWDEQFF
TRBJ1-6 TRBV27 CASSVVGNNSPLHF
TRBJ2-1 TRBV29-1 CSVRRYNEQFF